The present T cell receptor beta chain was sequenced within a study of tumor-infiltrating lymphocytes in localized non-small cell lung cancer. About this clone: The antigen is undetermined.

The repertoire was sequenced with immunoSEQ multiplex PCR; TCRdb's copy has only in-frame clones and lacks some. The sample includes about 29,000 clones, 80% to 90% of them seen just once. V was pared by 0 bases and J by 3 bases, with 11 bases between. The CDR3 runs 15 residues. Germline values: CDR1 LGHNA, CDR2 YSLEER. Study results and limitations: Only some patients had TCR sequencing, depending on available tissue. No link was found between tumor T-cell fraction and recurrence-free survival.

Sequenced sample: lung tumor tissue. This chain uses TRBV4-3 with TRBJ2-5; tentatively, D is TRBD2 (6 bases). The source is a human donor with non-small cell lung cancer. CDR3 nucleotide sequence: TGCGCCAGCAGCCAAGATGTCCGCGGGGAAGAGACCCAGTACTTC. Its protein is CASSQDVRGEETQYF.